One TCR beta chain is described in this entry. The antigen remains undetermined. V was clipped by 4 bases and J by 2 bases; unmatched bases: 3. The CDR3 covers 15 residues. The germline CDR1 and CDR2 sequences are SGHRS and YFSETQ. The sample belongs to a study of cytomegalovirus exposure and HLA in healthy donors. About the study: Unique TCRs from HLA-typed donors, 70 million to 85 million of them, were held in an early data release.

With 60 Vbeta and 13 Jbeta primers, the PCR was carried out. Per the authors' pipeline: As a later analysis found, there were tens of millions of unique TCR beta chains, of which roughly 11 million were shared. TCRdb's copy holds only in-frame clones and misses some; the assay was immunoSEQ multiplex PCR. V and J calls and clone size come straight from that table; D and trimming were deduced from the DNA. Of around 150,000 clones detected, about four fifths appear once; the ten largest clones hold over 2%. Study-wide results and limits: In a later analysis, at a false discovery rate of 0.05, over 15,000 TCR beta sequences were associated with HLA alleles. An analysis was carried out later, and it reportedly showed fewer N-insertions in an Asian-associated ancestry cluster than the 666-donor mean.

The sequenced material came from PBMCs. The sequence came from a man aged 30 to 45 in good health and CMV-seronegative. The rearrangement joins TRBV5-1 to TRBJ2-5; 12 nucleotides line up with TRBD2. DNA of the CDR3: TGCGCCAGCAGCCAGCTAGCGGGGGGGCAAGAGACCCAGTACTTC. It yields the protein CASSQLAGGQETQYF.